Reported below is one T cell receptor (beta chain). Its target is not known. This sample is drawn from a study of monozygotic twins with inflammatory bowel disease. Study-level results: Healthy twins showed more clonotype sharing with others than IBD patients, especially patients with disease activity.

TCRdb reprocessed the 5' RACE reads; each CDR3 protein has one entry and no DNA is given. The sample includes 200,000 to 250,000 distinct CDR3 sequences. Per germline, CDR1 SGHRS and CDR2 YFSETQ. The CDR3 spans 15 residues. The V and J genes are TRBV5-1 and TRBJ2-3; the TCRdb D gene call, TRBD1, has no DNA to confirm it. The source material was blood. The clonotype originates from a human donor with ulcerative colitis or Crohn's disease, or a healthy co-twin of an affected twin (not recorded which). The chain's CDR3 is CASTEQGRPEDTQYF.